A selection of T cell receptor beta chains follows, all from one sample in a study of T cells in localized non-small cell lung cancer. Sequenced by immunoSEQ multiplex PCR; TCRdb stores in-frame clones only, minus some. The data hold some 18,000 clones, with 65% to 90% observed a single time. The input for sequencing was peripheral blood, taken before any cancer treatment. Source of these receptors: a man aged 35 to 69 with stage I lung adenocarcinoma. Both conserved end residues are part of each CDR3. Each record gives: clone size, D gene, V gene, J gene, CDR3 DNA, CDR3 protein. The D gene is left open where the match is weak. Size values are once, few and many counts, or a class for expanded clones, and some rows have none.

NA	TRBD1	TRBV7-2	TRBJ1-5	TGTGCCAGCAGCCGTCAGGGGGCGAACGGCAATCAGCCCCAGCATTTT	CASSRQGANGNQPQHF
NA	TRBD2	TRBV7-9	TRBJ2-3	TGTGCCAGCAGCTCGACTAGCGGGAGAGATACGCAGTATTTT	CASSSTSGRDTQYF
NA	NA	TRBV4-3	TRBJ1-2	TGCGCCAGCAGCCAAGACAGGGGTTTCGATGGCTACACCTTC	CASSQDRGFDGYTF
NA	TRBD2	TRBV10-3	TRBJ2-7	TGTGCCATTTCTAGCGGGATTACCTACGAGCAGTACTTC	CAISSGITYEQYF
NA	NA	TRBV6-4	TRBJ1-4	TGTGCCAGCATACGGGCTGGAGGCGAAAAACTGTTTTTT	CASIRAGGEKLFF
NA	NA	TRBV28	TRBJ2-5	TGTGCCAGCAGTTTATTCCGGGGGGCTATCCAAGAGACCCAGTACTTC	CASSLFRGAIQETQYF
NA	NA	TRBV9	TRBJ1-6	TGTGCCAGCAGCGTACATACTCCAGGCTATAATTCACCCCTCCACTTT	CASSVHTPGYNSPLHF
once	NA	TRBV7-9	TRBJ2-1	TGTGCCAGCAGCTTGGGGTACAATGAGCAGTTCTTC	CASSLGYNEQFF
NA	NA	TRBV5-1	TRBJ1-3	TGCGCCAGCAGCTGGGCAGGGGACTCTGGAAACACCATATATTTT	CASSWAGDSGNTIYF
NA	NA	TRBV6-5	TRBJ2-7	TGTGCCAGCAGTTCCCGCCGGGGCTACGAGCAGTACTTC	CASSSRRGYEQYF
NA	NA	TRBV19	TRBJ1-1	TGTGCCAGTAGTATAGTTGGCTTCATGAACACTGAAGCTTTCTTT	CASSIVGFMNTEAFF
NA	NA	TRBV27	TRBJ1-5	TGTGCCAGCGCCGGCGGCGGTCTACGGCCCCAGCATTTT	CASAGGGLRPQHF
NA	TRBD1	TRBV30	TRBJ1-2	TGTGCCTGGAGAAACGAGGGACAGGGGATCTATGGCTACACCTTC	CAWRNEGQGIYGYTF
NA	TRBD2	TRBV11-2	TRBJ2-7	TGTGCCAGCAGCTCTGGGGGGGACTACGAGCAGTACTTC	CASSSGGDYEQYF
NA	NA	TRBV5-1	TRBJ2-3	TGCGCCAGCAGCTTGGAACTCGGGACCAGCACAGATACGCAGTATTTT	CASSLELGTSTDTQYF